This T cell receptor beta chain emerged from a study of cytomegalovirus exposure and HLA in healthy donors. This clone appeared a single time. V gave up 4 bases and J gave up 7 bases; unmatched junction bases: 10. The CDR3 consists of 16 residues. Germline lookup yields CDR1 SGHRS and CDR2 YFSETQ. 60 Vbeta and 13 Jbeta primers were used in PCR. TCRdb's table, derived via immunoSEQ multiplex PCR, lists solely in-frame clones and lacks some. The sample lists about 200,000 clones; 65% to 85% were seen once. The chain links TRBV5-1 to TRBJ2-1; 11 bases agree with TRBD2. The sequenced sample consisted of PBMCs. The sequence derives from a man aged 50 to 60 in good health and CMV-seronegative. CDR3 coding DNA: TGCGCCAGCAGCCCGGGTGGTAGCGGGAGGGGAAATGAGCAGTTCTTC. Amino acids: CASSPGGSGRGNEQFF.